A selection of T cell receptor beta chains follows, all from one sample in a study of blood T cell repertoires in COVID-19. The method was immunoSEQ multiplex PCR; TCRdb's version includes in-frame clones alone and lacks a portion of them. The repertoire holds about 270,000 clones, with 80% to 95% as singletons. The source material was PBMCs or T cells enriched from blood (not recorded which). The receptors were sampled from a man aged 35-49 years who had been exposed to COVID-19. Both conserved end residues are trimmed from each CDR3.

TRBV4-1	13	ASSRQGDSNQPQH
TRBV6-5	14	ASSYYSGATNEKLF
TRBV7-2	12	ASSLGTGNQPQH
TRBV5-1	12	ASSLGAANTEAF
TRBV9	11	ASSAEASYGYT
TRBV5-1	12	ASSLGGYTDTQY
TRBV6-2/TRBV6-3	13	ASSSLGQLVYEQY
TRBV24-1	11	ATSDGGDQPQH
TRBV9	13	ASSVGGFSNQPQH
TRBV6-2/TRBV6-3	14	ASSPLDRGYAGELF
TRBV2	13	ASSGQGSGTGELF
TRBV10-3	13	AISDELAGGNEQF
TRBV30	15	AWRRSGRLSSYNEQF
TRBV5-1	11	ASRFLAVNEQF
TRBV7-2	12	ASSQGNLNTEAF
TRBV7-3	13	ASSLTGVEANEQF
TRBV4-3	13	ASSHTSGSTDTQY
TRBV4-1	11	ASSRDKQETQY
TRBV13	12	ASSLGQGGYGYT
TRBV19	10	ASSPGLATQY
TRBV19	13	ASSMKGFRGYGYT
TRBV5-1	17	ASSLRGLAGGPSYNEQF
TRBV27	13	ASRTGTSTYNEQF
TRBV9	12	ASSYDILNSPLH
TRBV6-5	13	ASSPGISGANVLT
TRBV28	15	ASSTTGLAGLADTQY
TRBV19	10	ASSMTRSEQF
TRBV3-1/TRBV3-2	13	ASSQELDRDQPQH
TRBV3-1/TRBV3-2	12	ASSRGTSTDTQY